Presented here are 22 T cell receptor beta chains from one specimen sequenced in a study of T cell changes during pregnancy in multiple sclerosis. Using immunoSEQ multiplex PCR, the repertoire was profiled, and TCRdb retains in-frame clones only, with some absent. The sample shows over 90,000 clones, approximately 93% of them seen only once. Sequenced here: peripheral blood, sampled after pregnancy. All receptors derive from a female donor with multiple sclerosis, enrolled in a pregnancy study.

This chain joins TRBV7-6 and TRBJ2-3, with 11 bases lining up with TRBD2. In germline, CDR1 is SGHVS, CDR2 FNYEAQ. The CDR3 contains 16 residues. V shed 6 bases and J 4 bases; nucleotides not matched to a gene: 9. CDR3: CASRHIAGGPSDTQYF. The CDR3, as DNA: TGTGCCAGCAGACACATAGCGGGAGGGCCTTCAGATACGCAGTATTTT.

CDR3 nucleotides: TGTGCCTGGACCGGCGCAATCGGGGCCGGGGAGCTGTTTTTT. Translating gives CAWTGAIGAGELFF. J is TRBJ2-2 and V is TRBV30; tentatively, D is TRBD2 (5 bases). Germline V CDR1 and CDR2: GTSNPN, SVGIG (reference sequence). The CDR3 is 14 residues long. The V gene lost 4 bases and the J gene lost 6 bases, with 15 bases spanning the gap. Together with reference TRBV30 and TRBJ2-2, the CDR3 gives the full variable domain: SQTIHQWPATLVQPVGSPLSLECTVEGTSNPNLYWYRQAAGRGLQLLFYSVGIGQISSEVPQNLSASRPQDRQFILSSKKLLLSDSGFYLCAWTGAIGAGELFFGEGSRLTVL.

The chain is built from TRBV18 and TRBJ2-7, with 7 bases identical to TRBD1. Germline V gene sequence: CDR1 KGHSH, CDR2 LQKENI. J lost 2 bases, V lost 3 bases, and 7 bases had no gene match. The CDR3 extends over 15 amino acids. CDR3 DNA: TGTGCCAGCTCACCTGGGACAGAGCCAGCCTACGAGCAGTACTTC. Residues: CASSPGTEPAYEQYF.

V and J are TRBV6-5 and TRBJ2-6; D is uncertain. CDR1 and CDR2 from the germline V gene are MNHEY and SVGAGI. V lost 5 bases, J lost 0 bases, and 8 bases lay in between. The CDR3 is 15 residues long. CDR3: CASSTTGSGANVLTF. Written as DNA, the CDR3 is TGTGCCAGCAGTACGACTGGCTCTGGGGCCAACGTCCTGACTTTC.

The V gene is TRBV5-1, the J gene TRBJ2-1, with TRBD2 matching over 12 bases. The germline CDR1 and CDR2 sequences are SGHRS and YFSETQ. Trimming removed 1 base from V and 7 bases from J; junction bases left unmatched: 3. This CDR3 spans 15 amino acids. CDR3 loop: CASSLLTSGSNEQFF. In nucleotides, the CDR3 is TGCGCCAGCAGCTTGTTGACTAGCGGGAGTAATGAGCAGTTCTTC.

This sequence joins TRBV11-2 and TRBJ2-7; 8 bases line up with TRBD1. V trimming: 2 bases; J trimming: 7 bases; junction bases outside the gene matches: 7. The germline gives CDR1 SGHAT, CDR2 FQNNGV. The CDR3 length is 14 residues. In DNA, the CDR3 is TGTGCCAGCAGCTTAATTAGGGGGACAGGTGAGCAGTACTTC. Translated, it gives CASSLIRGTGEQYF.

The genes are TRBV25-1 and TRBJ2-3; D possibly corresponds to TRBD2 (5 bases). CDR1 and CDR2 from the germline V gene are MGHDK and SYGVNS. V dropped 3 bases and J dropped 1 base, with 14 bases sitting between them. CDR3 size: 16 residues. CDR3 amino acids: CASSDPGRGGTDTQYF. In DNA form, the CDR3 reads TGTGCCAGCAGTGATCCGGGCCGGGGAGGCACAGATACGCAGTATTTT.

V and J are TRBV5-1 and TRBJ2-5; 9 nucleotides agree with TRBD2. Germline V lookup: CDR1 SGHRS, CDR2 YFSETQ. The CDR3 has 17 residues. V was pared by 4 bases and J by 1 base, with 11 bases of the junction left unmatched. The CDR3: CASSPGTLSGSQETQYF. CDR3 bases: TGCGCCAGCAGCCCTGGCACCCTTAGCGGGAGCCAAGAGACCCAGTACTTC.

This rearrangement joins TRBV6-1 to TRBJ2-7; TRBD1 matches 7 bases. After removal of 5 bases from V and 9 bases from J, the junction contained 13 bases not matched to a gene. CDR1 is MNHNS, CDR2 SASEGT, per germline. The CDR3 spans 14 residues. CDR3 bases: TGTGCCAGCAGTTTGGGACAGTTGCCGACTGGGCAGTACTTC. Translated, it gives CASSLGQLPTGQYF.

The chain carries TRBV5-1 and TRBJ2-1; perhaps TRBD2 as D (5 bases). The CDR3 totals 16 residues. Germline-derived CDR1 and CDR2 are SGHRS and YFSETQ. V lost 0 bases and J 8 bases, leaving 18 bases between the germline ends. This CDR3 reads CASSLESRGRTHEQFF. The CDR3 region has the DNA TGCGCCAGCAGCTTGGAGTCTAGAGGGCGTACACATGAGCAGTTCTTC.

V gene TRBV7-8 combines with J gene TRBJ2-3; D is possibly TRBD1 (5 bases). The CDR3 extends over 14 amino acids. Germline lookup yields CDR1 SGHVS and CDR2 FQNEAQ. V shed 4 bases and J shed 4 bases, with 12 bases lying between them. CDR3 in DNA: TGTGCCAGCAGCTACCTAGGGGCGGCAGATACGCAGTATTTT. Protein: CASSYLGAADTQYF.

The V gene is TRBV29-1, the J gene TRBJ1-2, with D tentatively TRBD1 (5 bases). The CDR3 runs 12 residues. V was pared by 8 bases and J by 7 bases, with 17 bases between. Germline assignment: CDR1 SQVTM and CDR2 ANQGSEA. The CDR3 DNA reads TGCAGCTTGGAAGGGGCAGGGTTTGGCTACACCTTC. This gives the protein CSLEGAGFGYTF. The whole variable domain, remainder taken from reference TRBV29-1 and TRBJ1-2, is SAVISQKPSRDICQRGTSLTIQCQVDSQVTMMFWYRQQPGQSLTLIATANQGSEATYESGFVIDKFPISRPNLTFSTLTVSNMSPEDSSIYLCSLEGAGFGYTFGSGTRLTVV.

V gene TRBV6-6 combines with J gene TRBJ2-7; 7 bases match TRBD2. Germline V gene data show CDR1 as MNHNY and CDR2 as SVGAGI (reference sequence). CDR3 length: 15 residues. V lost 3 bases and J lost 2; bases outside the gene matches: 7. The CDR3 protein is CASSYLGAGPYEQYF. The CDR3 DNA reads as TGTGCCAGCAGTTATCTGGGAGCGGGACCCTACGAGCAGTACTTC.

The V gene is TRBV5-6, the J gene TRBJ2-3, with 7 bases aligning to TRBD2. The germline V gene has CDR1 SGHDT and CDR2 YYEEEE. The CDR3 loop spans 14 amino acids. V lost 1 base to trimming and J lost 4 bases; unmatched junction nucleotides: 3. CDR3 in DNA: TGTGCCAGCAGCTTGTGGCTAGCGGCAGATACGCAGTATTTT. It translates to CASSLWLAADTQYF.

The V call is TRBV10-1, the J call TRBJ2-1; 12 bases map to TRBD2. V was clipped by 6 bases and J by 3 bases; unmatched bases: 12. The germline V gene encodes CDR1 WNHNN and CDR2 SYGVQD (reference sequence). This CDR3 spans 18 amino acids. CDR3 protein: CASSPSPTSGSHYNEQFF. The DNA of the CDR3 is TGCGCCAGCAGCCCAAGTCCGACTAGCGGGAGTCACTACAATGAGCAGTTCTTC.

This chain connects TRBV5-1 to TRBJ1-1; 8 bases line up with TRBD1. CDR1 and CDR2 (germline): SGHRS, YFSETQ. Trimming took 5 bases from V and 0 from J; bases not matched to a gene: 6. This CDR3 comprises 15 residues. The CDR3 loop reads CASRTQTGVNTEAFF. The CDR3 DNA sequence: TGCGCCAGCAGAACACAGACAGGGGTGAACACTGAAGCTTTCTTT.

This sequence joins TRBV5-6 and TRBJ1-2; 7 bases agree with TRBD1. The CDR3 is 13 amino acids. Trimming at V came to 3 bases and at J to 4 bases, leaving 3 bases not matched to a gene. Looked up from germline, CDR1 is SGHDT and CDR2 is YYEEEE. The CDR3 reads CASSSGTAYGYTF. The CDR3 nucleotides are TGTGCCAGCAGCTCGGGGACAGCCTATGGCTACACCTTC.

Written as DNA, the CDR3 is TGTCCTGGGAGCGCACGGGCTAGCGGGAGGGCCTCCTACGAGCAGTACTTC. Amino acids: CPGSARASGRASYEQYF. This chain connects TRBV22-1 to TRBJ2-7; the D call in the table, TRBD2, was not verified against the DNA. TRBV22-1 is an annotated pseudogene. The CDR3 extends over 17 amino acids.

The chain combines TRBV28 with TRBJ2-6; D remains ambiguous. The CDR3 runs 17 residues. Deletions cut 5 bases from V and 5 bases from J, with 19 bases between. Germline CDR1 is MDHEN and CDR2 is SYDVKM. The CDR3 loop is CASSGVLTQSRANVLTF. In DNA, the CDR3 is TGTGCCAGCAGTGGTGTCTTGACACAAAGTCGGGCCAACGTCCTGACTTTC.

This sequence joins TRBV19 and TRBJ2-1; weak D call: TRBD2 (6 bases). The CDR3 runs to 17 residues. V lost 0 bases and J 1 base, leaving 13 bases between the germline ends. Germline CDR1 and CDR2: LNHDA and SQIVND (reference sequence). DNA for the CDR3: TGTGCCAGTAGTATAGATCATGGCGGGGCTTCCTACAATGAGCAGTTCTTC. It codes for CASSIDHGGASYNEQFF.

CDR3 coding DNA: TGCAGCGTTGAATTTGCGGACTCTAAAACCTACGAGCAGTACTTC. As protein: CSVEFADSKTYEQYF. The rearrangement uses TRBV29-1 and TRBJ2-7; possibly TRBD2 for D (5 bases). In germline, CDR1 is SQVTM, CDR2 ANQGSEA. V lost 2 bases and J lost 2, with 16 bases in between. The CDR3 totals 15 residues.

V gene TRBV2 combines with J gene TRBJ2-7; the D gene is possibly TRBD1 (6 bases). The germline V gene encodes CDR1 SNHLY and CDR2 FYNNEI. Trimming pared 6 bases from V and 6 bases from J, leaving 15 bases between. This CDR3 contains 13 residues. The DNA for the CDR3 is TGTGCCAGCAGCCCTGAAACAGGGACCGAGCAGTACTTC. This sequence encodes CASSPETGTEQYF.